The sequence of this T cell receptor (beta chain) was determined in a study of immune evolution from preneoplasia to lung adenocarcinoma. Whole-study findings and limits: Normal lung had highest clonality; later lesions appeared denser, more diverse. T cell clonality was higher in KRAS-mutant than EGFR-mutant or wild-type nodules. Top clone share appeared to fall from AAH through AIS, MIA, adenocarcinoma.

After pathologic assessment, macro-dissection selected premalignant or tumor cells for extraction. The germline gives CDR1 SEHNR, CDR2 FQNEAQ (reference sequence). The CDR3 consists of 15 residues. V lost 5 bases, J lost 1 base, and 12 bases lay in between. Some clones are missing from TCRdb's copy, which holds only in-frame ones; the method was immunoSEQ multiplex PCR. The profile shows around 9,100 clones, about 81% of them singletons. Concerning this clone itself: As yet, its antigen is unknown.

The source is a person aged 70 to 85 with lung adenocarcinoma. Sequenced material: FFPE lung adenocarcinoma in situ tissue. J is TRBJ1-3 and V is TRBV7-9; unclear D gene. The DNA for the CDR3 is TGTGCCAGCAGCCGCCGGGGTATTTCTGGAAACACCATATATTTT. Protein: CASSRRGISGNTIYF. Filled out from reference TRBV7-9 and TRBJ1-3, the complete variable domain reads DTGVSQNPRHKITKRGQNVTFRCDPISEHNRLYWYRQTLGQGPEFLTYFQNEAQLEKSRLLSDRFSAERPKGSFSTLEIQRTEQGDSAMYLCASSRRGISGNTIYFGEGSWLTVV.